These 17 T cell receptor delta chains were sequenced from one sample in a study of gamma-delta chains in newborns, infants, children. With CATT, TCRdb re-called clones from the reads. The table lists 5,000 to 7,000 delta-chain clones, over 2.5% of them singletons. Sequencing input: blood. These receptor sequences come from a child who was a newborn, infant or young child, either healthy, febrile or measles-vaccinated (not recorded which).

Comment on this clone: This may be a read error, as it is one base from a much larger clone. Other DNA sequences in this specimen translate into the identical CDR3. The chain uses TRDV2 and TRDJ3; the match to TRDD3 covers 8 bases. V was pared by 0 bases and J by 0 bases, with 3 bases of the junction left unmatched. In germline, CDR1 is GEAIGNYY, CDR2 EKD. This CDR3 is built from 18 residues. The CDR3 coding sequence is TGTGCCTGTGACACCCTGGGGGAAAGCTCCTGGGACACCCGACAGATGTTTTTC. Protein sequence: CACDTLGESSWDTRQMFF.

For this clone: A clone one base away is much larger, so this may be a read error. The gene calls are TRDV2 and TRDJ3; 7 bases map to TRDD3. Germline CDR1 reads GEAIGNYY; CDR2 reads EKD. The length of the CDR3 is 21 residues. CDR3 nucleotide sequence: TGTGCCTGTGACACCGGATACGCGTACGGGGCTGGCTCCTGGGGCACCCGACAGATGTTTTTC. It specifies CACDTGYAYGAGSWGTRQMFF.

This clone was seen a few times. The protein that TCRdb holds for this DNA derives from a much larger clone and differs from the translated DNA at residue 11, which likely indicates a read error; the protein shown here is translated from the DNA. V usage is TRDV2 and J usage is TRDJ3; 8 nucleotides match TRDD3. Germline values: CDR1 GEAIGNYY, CDR2 EKD. CDR3 length: 18 residues. CDR3 coding DNA: TGTGCCTGTGACACCGGCTGGGGGAGCTCCTGTGACACCCGACAGATGTTTTTC. It is translated as CACDTGWGSSCDTRQMFF.

The V gene is TRDV2, the J gene TRDJ2; 10 bases fit TRDD3. The CDR3 contains 21 residues. Germline assignment: CDR1 GEAIGNYY and CDR2 EKD. The V gene end was trimmed by 2 bases and the J gene end by 0 bases; junction bases not matched to a gene: 17. The CDR3 reads CACDNLLLGDLAEALTAQLFF. The CDR3 bases are TGTGCCTGTGACAACCTTTTACTGGGGGATCTCGCGGAGGCTTTGACAGCACAACTCTTCTTT.

By share, this clone counts as medium-sized. This chain links TRDV2 with TRDJ3, with 8 positions matching TRDD3. This CDR3 is built from 18 residues. V lost 3 bases, J lost 0 bases, and 6 bases stayed unmatched. Per the germline V gene, CDR1 is GEAIGNYY and CDR2 is EKD. The CDR3 loop reads CACDSSWGSSWDTRQMFF. CDR3 DNA sequence: TGTGCCTGTGACTCCAGCTGGGGGAGCTCCTGGGACACCCGACAGATGTTTTTC.

Worth noting for this clone: A much larger clone sits a single nucleotide away, making a read error possible. In the same sample, other DNA sequences code for this CDR3. The gene calls are TRDV2 and TRDJ2, with a tentative D call TRDD3 (5 bases). Trimming removed 3 bases from V and 3 bases from J, with 19 bases in between. CDR1 is GEAIGNYY and CDR2 is EKD in the germline V gene. The CDR3 extends over 17 amino acids. This CDR3 is CACDSLSGSSLTAQLFF. As DNA, the CDR3 is TGTGCCTGTGACTCCCTTTCGGGATCCTCTCTGACAGCACAACTCTTCTTT.

V and J are TRDV2 and TRDJ3; 10 bases line up with TRDD3. The junction had 8 bases not matched to a gene; V was cut back by 4 bases and J by 0 bases. CDR3 length equals 19 residues. The germline V gene encodes CDR1 GEAIGNYY and CDR2 EKD. For the CDR3, the DNA is TGTGCCTGTGAAACTGGGGGATCCTTTGTCTCCTGGGACACCCGACAGATGTTTTTC. This translates into CACETGGSFVSWDTRQMFF.

This clone turned up a few times. TCRdb records a much larger clone's protein for this DNA, with a difference at residue 8 that likely arises from a read error; the protein given is the translation of the DNA. The chain joins TRDV2 to TRDJ1, with TRDD3 matching 8 bases. Germline V gene lookup returns CDR1 GEAIGNYY and CDR2 EKD. Unmatched junction bases numbered 7, after V lost 1 base and J lost 10 bases. This CDR3 has 13 amino acids. CDR3 residues: CACDTGGCGRLIF. Here the CDR3 DNA reads TGTGCCTGTGACACTGGGGGATGCGGGAGACTCATCTTT.

A J gene of TRDJ3 was called, though the V gene was not; the tabulated D call, TRDD3, remains unverified against the DNA. This CDR3 has 20 residues. The CDR3, as DNA: TGTGCCTGTGACAGTACTGGGGGATACGAGAGCTCCTGGGACACCCGCCGGATGTTTTTC. Protein: CACDSTGGYESSWDTRRMFF.

By share, this clone counts as medium-sized. The chain is built from TRDV1 and TRDJ2, with 7 bases identical to TRDD3. The CDR3 loop spans 20 amino acids. In germline, CDR1 is TSWWSYY, CDR2 QGS. Losses at the gene ends were 3 bases for V and 0 bases for J; bases not matched to a gene: 16. CDR3 loop: CALGDYRLLGDLSLTAQLFF. CDR3 DNA sequence: TGTGCTCTTGGGGACTATAGGTTATTGGGGGACCTCTCTTTGACAGCACAACTCTTCTTT.

The table lists this clone with a few counts. The protein TCRdb gives is from a much larger clone and does not agree with this DNA's translation at residue 7, likely a read error; the protein shown here comes from the DNA. The rearrangement joins TRDV2 to TRDJ2; D is unclear. Between the trimmed V and J ends, which lost 0 bases and 3 bases, there was a span of 7 bases. The CDR3 totals 14 residues. CDR1 and CDR2 from the germline V gene are GEAIGNYY and EKD. CDR3 sequence (DNA): TGTGCCTGTGACACCTGGAGGATGACAGCACAACTCTTCTTT. Translation gives CACDTWRMTAQLFF.

About this clone: A much larger clone lies a single base off, so this may be a read error. This chain connects TRDV2 to TRDJ2; 11 nucleotides align to TRDD3. The germline CDR1 and CDR2 sequences are GEAIGNYY and EKD. CDR3 length: 16 amino acids. Here the CDR3 reads CARDVLGDTLTAQLFF. The CDR3 nucleotides read TGTGCCCGTGACGTACTGGGGGATACTTTGACAGCACAACTCTTCTTT.

In regard to this clone: The protein recorded in TCRdb matches a much larger clone and deviates from this DNA's translation at residue 9, suggesting a read error; the protein here is obtained by translating the DNA. V and J are TRDV2 and TRDJ1; 9 bases match TRDD3. The CDR3 runs 13 residues. CDR1 and CDR2 from the germline V gene are GEAIGNYY and EKD. The CDR3 is CACEYWGTGKLIF. The CDR3 coding sequence is TGTGCCTGTGAGTACTGGGGGACCGGTAAACTCATCTTT.

For this clone: The protein in TCRdb stems from a much larger clone and differs at residue 6 from this DNA's translation, likely a read error; here the protein is translated from the DNA. The V gene is TRDV2, the J gene TRDJ2; 7 bases line up with TRDD3. After removal of 2 bases from V and 5 bases from J, the junction contained 4 bases not matched to a gene. The CDR3 sequence is 14 residues long. Germline values: CDR1 GEAIGNYY, CDR2 EKD. CDR3 sequence reads: CACDIPGDTAQLFF. CDR3 nucleotide sequence: TGTGCCTGTGACATACCGGGGGATACAGCACAACTCTTCTTT.

This clone has more than one count but fewer than ten. Being one base from a much bigger clone, this may be a read error. The sample contains more than one DNA sequence encoding this CDR3. V gene TRDV2 combines with J gene TRDJ3; 11 positions match TRDD3. Germline CDR1 reads GEAIGNYY; CDR2 reads EKD. CDR3 size: 20 residues. The DNA for the CDR3 is TGTGCCTGTGACACCCTTCTGGGGGATACAAGCTCCTGGGACACCCGCCAGATGTTTTTC. It translates to CACDTLLGDTSSWDTRQMFF.

The table lists this clone with a few counts. A read error likely explains this, since a far larger clone differs by one base. Additional DNA sequences in this sample encode the identical CDR3. The chain is built from TRDV2 and TRDJ3, with TRDD3 matching over 13 bases. This CDR3 contains 18 residues. CDR1 is GEAIGNYY, CDR2 EKD, per germline. Here the CDR3 reads CACDVLGDTSWDTRQMFF. CDR3 nucleotides: TGTGCCTGTGACGTACTGGGGGATACGTCCTGGGACACTCGACAGATGTTTTTC.

A word on this clone: Given a much more abundant clone one base away, this may be a read error. This sample includes further DNA sequences coding for the same CDR3. The rearrangement links TRDV2 to TRDJ2; perhaps TRDD3 as D (5 bases). The CDR3 covers 16 residues. CDR1 GEAIGNYY and CDR2 EKD come from the germline V gene. In nucleotides, the CDR3 is TGTGCCTGTGACACCGTTGGGGACACTTTGACGGCACAACTCTTCTTT. It specifies CACDTVGDTLTAQLFF.